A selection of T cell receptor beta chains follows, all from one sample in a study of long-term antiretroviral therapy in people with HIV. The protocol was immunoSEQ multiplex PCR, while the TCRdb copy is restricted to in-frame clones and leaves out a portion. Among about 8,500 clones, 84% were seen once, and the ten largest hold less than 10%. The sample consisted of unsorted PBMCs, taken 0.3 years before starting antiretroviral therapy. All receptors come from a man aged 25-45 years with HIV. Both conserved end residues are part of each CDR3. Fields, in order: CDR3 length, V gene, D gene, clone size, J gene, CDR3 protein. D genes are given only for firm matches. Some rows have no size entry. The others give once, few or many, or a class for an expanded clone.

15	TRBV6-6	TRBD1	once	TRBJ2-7	CASSYGTGPTGEQYF
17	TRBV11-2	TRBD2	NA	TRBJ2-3	CASSSLSGGFSTDTQYF
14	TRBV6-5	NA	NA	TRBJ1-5	CASSYRASNQPQHF
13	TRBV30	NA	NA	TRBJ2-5	CAWTPGSRKTQYF
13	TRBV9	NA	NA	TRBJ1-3	CASRRTAGNTIYF
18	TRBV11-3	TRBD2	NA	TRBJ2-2	CASSLDLSGTANTGELFF
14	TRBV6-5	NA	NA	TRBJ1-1	CASSYAAGPTEAFF
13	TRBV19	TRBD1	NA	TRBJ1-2	CASSLGQTYGYTF
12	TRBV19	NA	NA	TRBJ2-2	CASSADPGELFF
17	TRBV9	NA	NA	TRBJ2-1	CASSVGYSGGALDEQFF
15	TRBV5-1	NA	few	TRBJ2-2	CASIPGTSFTGELFF
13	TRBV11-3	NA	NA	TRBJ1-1	CASSFDSDTEAFF
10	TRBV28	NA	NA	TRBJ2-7	CASSLYEQYF
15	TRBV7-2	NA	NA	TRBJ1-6	CASSRSLLNNSPLHF
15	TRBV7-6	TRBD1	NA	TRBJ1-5	CASRSGTDLDQPQHF
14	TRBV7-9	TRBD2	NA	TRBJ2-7	CASSGTSGRYEQYF
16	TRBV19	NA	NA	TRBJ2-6	CASSAGLLSGANVLTF
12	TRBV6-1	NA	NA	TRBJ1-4	CASGRDPEKLFF
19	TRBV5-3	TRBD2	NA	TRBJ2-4	CARSLAWSGGPVVKNIQYF
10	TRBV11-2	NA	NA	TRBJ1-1	CASTSREAFF
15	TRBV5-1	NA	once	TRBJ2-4	CASSRLGRTKNIQYF
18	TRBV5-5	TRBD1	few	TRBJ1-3	CASTWDSLTPRAGNTIYF
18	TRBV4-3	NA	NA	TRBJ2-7	CASSQDLGYGGISYEQYF
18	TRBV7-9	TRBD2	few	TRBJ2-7	CASSSPGLAGFSSYEQYF
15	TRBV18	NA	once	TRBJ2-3	CASSPPIREPDTQYF
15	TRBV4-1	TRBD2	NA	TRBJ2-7	CASSQEWGGSYEQYF
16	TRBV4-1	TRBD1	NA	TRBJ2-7	CASSQAGQGARYEQYF
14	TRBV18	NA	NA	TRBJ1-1	CASSRHREDTEAFF
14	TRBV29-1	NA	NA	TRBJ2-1	CSVGGEAPYNEQFF
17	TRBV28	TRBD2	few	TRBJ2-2	CASSPHYSGMETGELFF
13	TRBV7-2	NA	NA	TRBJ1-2	CASSLAGGGGYTF
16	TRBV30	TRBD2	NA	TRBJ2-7	CAFDGLAGQYPYEQYF
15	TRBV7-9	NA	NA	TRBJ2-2	CASSPTGLNTGELFF
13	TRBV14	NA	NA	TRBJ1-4	CASAKILNEKLFF
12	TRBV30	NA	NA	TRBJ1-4	CARGHTNEKLFF
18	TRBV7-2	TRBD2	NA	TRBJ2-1	CASSLIGTSTSSYNEQFF
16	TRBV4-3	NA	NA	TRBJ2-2	CASSQDVAANTGELFF
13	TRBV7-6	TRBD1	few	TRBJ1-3	CASSGTGRRTIYF
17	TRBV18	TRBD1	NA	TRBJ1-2	CASSSKRSDREYYGYTF
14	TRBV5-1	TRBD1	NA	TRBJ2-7	CASSLLGGTYEQYF
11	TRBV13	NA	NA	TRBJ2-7	CASSVIVEQYF
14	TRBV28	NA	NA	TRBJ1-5	CASSLSFSYQPQHF
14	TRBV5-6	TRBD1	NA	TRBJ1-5	CASSPGQTNQPQHF
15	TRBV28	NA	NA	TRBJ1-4	CASSPPTGPNEKLFF